A single sample gave rise to the 10 T cell receptor beta chains below, sequenced in a study of Ad26.COV2.S vaccination and SARS-CoV-2 variants. This table comes from immunoSEQ multiplex PCR, and its TCRdb copy is limited to in-frame clones, with some not included. Of under 150,000 clones detected, roughly 85% appear once; the ten largest clones hold approximately 5%. This sample comprised peripheral blood, obtained after recovery from COVID-19. Every receptor here comes from a human donor who had recovered from COVID-19.

The V call is TRBV29-1, the J call TRBJ2-3; 11 nucleotides match TRBD1. The V gene's germline CDR1 is SQVTM and CDR2 ANQGSEA. The CDR3 extends over 14 amino acids. V lost 6 bases, J lost 3 bases, and 5 bases stayed unmatched. The CDR3 DNA follows: TGCAGCGTCGGACAGGGGGCTTGGACAGATACGCAGTATTTT. Translation gives CSVGQGAWTDTQYF.

The chain links TRBV7-2 to TRBJ1-1; 7 bases are a match to TRBD1. The germline V gene has CDR1 SGHTA and CDR2 FQGNSA. The CDR3 contains 14 residues. With 5 bases clipped from V and 4 bases from J, the junction kept 7 bases outside the gene matches. The CDR3 reads CASSIRGIATEAFF. The CDR3 DNA reads TGTGCCAGCAGCATCAGGGGGATCGCCACTGAAGCTTTCTTT.

This CDR3 reads CASKLAGSYGYTF. The CDR3 bases are TGTGCCAGCAAGTTGGCAGGGTCGTATGGCTACACCTTC. The V gene is TRBV5-5, the J gene TRBJ1-2; possibly TRBD1 for D (5 bases). Germline assignment: CDR1 SGHKS and CDR2 YYEKEE (reference sequence). V was cut by 6 bases and J by 5 bases, with 14 bases left in between. This CDR3 is 13 amino acids long.

The chain couples TRBV7-6 to TRBJ2-1; D not certain. The CDR3 has 13 amino acids. Germline-derived CDR1 and CDR2 are SGHVS and FNYEAQ. V was pared by 5 bases and J by 7 bases, with 12 bases between. CDR3 protein: CASSPSLGNEQFF. Written as DNA, the CDR3 is TGTGCCAGCAGCCCATCCCTAGGTAATGAGCAGTTCTTC.

The chain employs TRBV28 and TRBJ2-1, with D hard to call. Germline assignment: CDR1 MDHEN and CDR2 SYDVKM. With 5 bases removed from V and 3 bases from J, the gap between germline ends came to 5 bases. The CDR3 extends over 12 amino acids. This CDR3 reads CASSQIYNEQFF. The CDR3 DNA sequence: TGTGCCAGCAGTCAAATCTACAATGAGCAGTTCTTC.

The chain is built from TRBV19 and TRBJ1-5; D unresolved. This CDR3 region has 15 residues. Per germline, CDR1 LNHDA and CDR2 SQIVND (reference sequence). V was pared by 1 base and J by 0 bases, with 7 bases between. The chain's CDR3 is CASSIAQDSNQPQHF. The CDR3 DNA is TGTGCCAGTAGTATAGCGCAAGATAGCAATCAGCCCCAGCATTTT.

The chain uses TRBV7-9 and TRBJ2-3; 8 nucleotides match TRBD1. CDR1 is SEHNR and CDR2 is FQNEAQ in the germline V gene (reference sequence). V was clipped by 5 bases and J by 4 bases; unmatched bases: 2. The CDR3 consists of 13 residues. The CDR3 bases are TGTGCCAGCAGCCCCAGGGGGCCAGATACGCAGTATTTT. Encoded protein: CASSPRGPDTQYF.

Note on this clone: One end of the junction does not line up with germline, which may come from a read error. This rearrangement joins TRBV5-5 to TRBJ2-6; TRBD2 aligns across 9 bases. Germline lookup yields CDR1 SGHKS and CDR2 YYEKEE (reference sequence). There are 15 residues in the CDR3. The CDR3 reads CARSCGGAGANVLTF. The CDR3 region has the DNA TGTGCCCGCAGCTGCGGGGGGGCGGGGGCCAACGTCCTGACTTTC.

This chain connects TRBV24-1 to TRBJ2-3, with TRBD2 identical over 8 bases. V gave up 2 bases and J gave up 3 bases; unmatched junction bases: 0. This CDR3 spans 14 amino acids. CDR1 and CDR2 (germline): KGHDR, SFDVKD. The CDR3 sequence: CATSDSSGTDTQYF. In nucleotides, the CDR3 is TGTGCCACCAGTGATTCTAGCGGGACAGATACGCAGTATTTT.

V is TRBV6-6 and J is TRBJ1-3; D is ambiguous. The germline gives CDR1 MNHNY, CDR2 SVGAGI (reference sequence). The length of the CDR3 is 15 residues. V was trimmed by 2 bases and J by 0 bases, leaving 8 bases between them. The CDR3 DNA reads TGTGCCAGCAGTTACGGGAGACCCTCTGGAAACACCATATATTTT. Protein: CASSYGRPSGNTIYF.